The 17 T cell receptor beta chains reported below all come from one sample, sequenced in a study of regulatory T cells in long-lasting Graves disease. Libraries of TCR beta came from iRepertoire HTBI primers plus Arm-PCR of CDR3 regions. MiXCR, run by TCRdb on the multiplex PCR reads, gives a single entry per CDR3 protein. Among roughly 380,000 distinct CDR3 sequences, around 16% were seen once, and the ten largest hold approximately 22%. Time point described: newly diagnosed GD, antithyroid drugs for less than 3 months. PBMC RNA served as the TCR library source. The specimen comprised peripheral blood mononuclear cells (PBMCs), sampled at new diagnosis, from a patient treated with antithyroid drugs. The receptor source for this set is a female donor with Graves disease.

This clonotype was seen ten or more times. The chain joins TRBV6-1 to TRBJ2-1; 9 bases align to TRBD2. Trimming took 10 bases from V and 4 from J; bases not matched to a gene: 11. The V gene's germline CDR1 is MNHNS and CDR2 SASEGT. The CDR3 runs 15 residues. The CDR3 nucleotides read TGTGCCACCGGAACCGGGACTAGCCCTTACAATGAGCAGTTCTTC. Its protein product is CATGTGTSPYNEQFF.

The genes are TRBV7-9 and TRBJ2-5, with D hard to call. Germline V gene sequence: CDR1 SEHNR, CDR2 FQNEAQ (reference sequence). Deletions cut 4 bases from V and 6 bases from J, with 12 bases between. The CDR3 is made up of 13 amino acids. CDR3 amino acids: CASSSGPLKTQYF. The CDR3 nucleotides are TGTGCCAGCAGCTCCGGGCCTCTCAAGACCCAGTACTTC.

A note on this clonotype: This likely stems from a read error, as it lies one base from a far larger clone. The rearrangement joins TRBV12-3 or TRBV12-4 to TRBJ2-1; 13 bases align to TRBD2. The J call may be in error: the DNA end matches TRBJ2-3 better. The CDR3 is made up of 15 amino acids. CDR3 in amino acids: CASHFGTSGEDTQYF. The CDR3 region has the DNA TGTGCCAGCCATTTCGGGACTAGCGGGGAGGATACGCAGTATTTT.

This clonotype showed up many times. This chain connects TRBV12-3 or TRBV12-4 to TRBJ1-1; D is unclear. This CDR3 is 13 amino acids long. V lost 6 bases to trimming and J lost 1 base, with 9 bases between them. CDR3 protein: CASRKEANTEAFF. In DNA form, the CDR3 reads TGTGCCAGCAGGAAAGAGGCGAACACTGAAGCTTTCTTT.

This clonotype was seen repeatedly, ten times or more. V is TRBV7-9 and J is TRBJ2-5; TRBD1 might be the D (6 bases). CDR1 SEHNR and CDR2 FQNEAQ come from the germline V gene (reference sequence). The CDR3 is made up of 14 amino acids. V was pared by 5 bases and J by 5 bases, with 15 bases between. The CDR3 protein is CASSPRTVGETQYF. The CDR3 nucleotides are TGTGCCAGCAGCCCCCGGACAGTCGGGGAGACCCAGTACTTC.

The sample holds many counts of this clonotype. The genes are TRBV12-3 or TRBV12-4 and TRBJ2-7; 8 bases map to TRBD2. Unmatched junction bases numbered 7, after V lost 6 bases and J lost 0 bases. CDR3 length: 15 amino acids. In DNA, the CDR3 is TGTGCCAGCAGCCCTAGCGGGTATAGCTCCTACGAGCAGTACTTC. Residues: CASSPSGYSSYEQYF.

Ten or more counts support this clonotype. The chain is built from TRBV12-5 and TRBJ2-3; D might be TRBD1 (5 bases). CDR1 is LGHNT, CDR2 FRNRAP, per germline. The CDR3 has 17 residues. Trimming took off 0 bases at V and 2 bases at J, with 15 bases between the two ends. The DNA of the CDR3 is TGTGCTAGTGGTTTGGTGGGGCTTCAAGGCATCACAGATACGCAGTATTTT. Translation gives CASGLVGLQGITDTQYF. The whole variable domain, filled in from reference TRBV12-5 and TRBJ2-3, reads DARVTQTPRHKVTEMGQEVTMRCQPILGHNTVFWYRQTMMQGLELLAYFRNRAPLDDSGMPKDRFSAEMPDATLATLKIQPSEPRDSAVYFCASGLVGLQGITDTQYFGPGTRLTVL.

V usage is TRBV7-3 and J usage is TRBJ2-3; D call uncertain. Matching the DNA end better, TRBJ2-5 makes the J call doubtful. CDR1 and CDR2 (germline): SGHTA, FQGTGA. CDR3 size: 13 residues. CDR3 nucleotides: TGTGCCAGCAGCTCCTATATGGGGGAGACCCAGTACTTC. Its protein product is CASSSYMGETQYF.

This rearrangement joins TRBV20-1 to TRBJ1-1; tentative D call: TRBD1 (5 bases). Trimming shortened V by 6 bases and J by 11 bases, and 19 bases separated the two germline ends. The CDR3 extends over 12 amino acids. Germline V lookup: CDR1 DFQATT, CDR2 SNEGSKA (reference sequence). The CDR3 DNA follows: TGCAGTGCCAAGAGAGGAACAGGTGAGGCTTTCTTT. It is translated as CSAKRGTGEAFF.

This clonotype came up many times. This chain joins TRBV6-1 and TRBJ2-6; D is perhaps TRBD1 (6 bases). Germline CDR1 is MNHNS and CDR2 is SASEGT. V gave up 8 bases and J gave up 4 bases, with 18 bases separating them. This CDR3 comprises 16 residues. The CDR3 here is CASRWAGATGANVLTF. The CDR3 nucleotides read TGTGCCAGCCGGTGGGCAGGGGCGACGGGGGCCAACGTCCTGACTTTC.

V is TRBV11-2 and J is TRBJ1-6, with 8 bases fitting TRBD1. CDR1 and CDR2 from the germline V gene are SGHAT and FQNNGV. J was trimmed by 10 bases and V by 5 bases; bases with no gene match: 16. The CDR3 runs to 17 residues. The CDR3, as DNA: TGTGCCAGCAGCGAACTTAGGAGCAGGGGGCGCGCCTCACCCCTCCACTTT. Translation: CASSELRSRGRASPLHF. The whole variable domain, remainder taken from reference TRBV11-2 and TRBJ1-6, is EAGVAQSPRYKIIEKRQSVAFWCNPISGHATLYWYQQILGQGPKLLIQFQNNGVVDDSQLPKDRFSAERLKGVDSTLKIQPAKLEDSAVYLCASSELRSRGRASPLHFGNGTRLTVT.

This clonotype was found many times. The chain carries TRBV15 and TRBJ2-1; 9 bases are a match to TRBD2. The CDR3 is 15 residues long. CDR1 LNHNV and CDR2 YYDKDF come from the germline V gene (reference sequence). Germline trimming cut 3 bases from V and 9 bases from J; bases unmatched to any gene: 9. Written as DNA, the CDR3 is TGTGCCACCAGCAGTTGGTCTAGCGGGACTCGTGAGCAGTTCTTC. This translates into CATSSWSSGTREQFF.

This clonotype showed up many times. This chain uses TRBV5-1 with TRBJ2-2; D remains unclear. The CDR3 contains 17 residues. Per the germline V gene, CDR1 is SGHRS and CDR2 is YFSETQ. Trimming pared 1 base from V and 0 bases from J, leaving 13 bases between. The CDR3 nucleotides are TGCGCCAGCAGCTTGTCTCCCTCGCCATCGAACACCGGGGAGCTGTTTTTT. Protein: CASSLSPSPSNTGELFF. Full variable domain (rest looked up from reference TRBV5-1 and TRBJ2-2): KAGVTQTPRYLIKTRGQQVTLSCSPISGHRSVSWYQQTPGQGLQFLFEYFSETQRNKGNFPGRFSGRQFSNSRSEMNVSTLELGDSALYLCASSLSPSPSNTGELFFGEGSRLTVL.

The V gene is TRBV27, the J gene TRBJ1-2; D is ambiguous. Germline CDR1 and CDR2: MNHEY and SMNVEV (reference sequence). V lost 6 bases to trimming and J lost 4 bases, with 6 bases between them. The CDR3 contains 11 residues. The CDR3 protein is CASRGSYGYTF. In DNA, the CDR3 is TGTGCCAGCAGGGGTTCCTATGGCTACACCTTC.

This clonotype was seen at least ten times. CDR3 residues: CASKPGLVTDTQYF. Here the CDR3 DNA reads TGTGCCAGCAAACCGGGACTAGTCACAGATACGCAGTATTTT. This rearrangement joins TRBV2 to TRBJ2-3, with 8 bases aligning to TRBD2. Trimming cost V 7 bases and J 2 bases; bases outside gene matches: 5. The length of the CDR3 is 14 residues. From germline, CDR1 is SNHLY and CDR2 FYNNEI.

The chain recombines TRBV19 with TRBJ2-1; 7 bases map to TRBD1. The DNA end favors TRBJ2-5, so the J call may be wrong. CDR3 length: 14 residues. Germline CDR1 LNHDA, CDR2 SQIVND (reference sequence). DNA for the CDR3: TGTGCCAGTAGTGTGGGACAGAGCCAAGAGACCCAGTACTTC. It translates to CASSVGQSQETQYF.

This clonotype was seen only a few times. The chain carries TRBV29-1 and TRBJ1-1, with TRBD1 as a possible D gene (6 bases). This CDR3 contains 11 residues. Germline V CDR1 and CDR2: SQVTM, ANQGSEA. The germline V and J ends were trimmed by 3 bases and 8 bases, with 10 bases remaining between them. The CDR3 region has the DNA TGCAGCGTTGAGGGGGACAAAGAAGCTTTCTTT. Translating gives CSVEGDKEAFF.